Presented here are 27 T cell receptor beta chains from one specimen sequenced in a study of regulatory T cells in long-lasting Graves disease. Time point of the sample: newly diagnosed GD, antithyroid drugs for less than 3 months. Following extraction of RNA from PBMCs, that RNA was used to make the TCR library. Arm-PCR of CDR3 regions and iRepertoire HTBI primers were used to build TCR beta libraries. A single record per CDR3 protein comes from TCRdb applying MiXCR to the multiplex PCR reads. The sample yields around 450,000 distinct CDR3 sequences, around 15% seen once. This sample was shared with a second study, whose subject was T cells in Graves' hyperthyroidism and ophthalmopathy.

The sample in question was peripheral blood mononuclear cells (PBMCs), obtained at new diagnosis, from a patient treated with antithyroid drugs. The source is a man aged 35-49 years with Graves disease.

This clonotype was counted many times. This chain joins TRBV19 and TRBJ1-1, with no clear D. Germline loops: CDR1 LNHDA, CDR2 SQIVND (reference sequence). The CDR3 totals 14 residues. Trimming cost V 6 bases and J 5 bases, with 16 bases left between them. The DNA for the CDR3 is TGTGCCAGTAGACCCTCGGCGGAGTGGACTGAAGCTTTCTTT. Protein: CASRPSAEWTEAFF.

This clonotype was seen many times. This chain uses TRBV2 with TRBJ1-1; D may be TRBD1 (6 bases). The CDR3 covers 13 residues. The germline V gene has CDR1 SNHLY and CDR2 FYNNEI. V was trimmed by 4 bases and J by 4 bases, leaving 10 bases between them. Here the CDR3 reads CASSGEGGTEAFF. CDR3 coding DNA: TGTGCCAGCAGTGGAGAGGGGGGCACTGAAGCTTTCTTT.

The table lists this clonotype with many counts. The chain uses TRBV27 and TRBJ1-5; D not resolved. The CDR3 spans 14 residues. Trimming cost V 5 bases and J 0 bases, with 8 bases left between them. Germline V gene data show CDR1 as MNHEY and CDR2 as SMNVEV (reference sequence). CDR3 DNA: TGTGCCAGCAGTCCGACGGATAGCAATCAGCCCCAGCATTTT. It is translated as CASSPTDSNQPQHF.

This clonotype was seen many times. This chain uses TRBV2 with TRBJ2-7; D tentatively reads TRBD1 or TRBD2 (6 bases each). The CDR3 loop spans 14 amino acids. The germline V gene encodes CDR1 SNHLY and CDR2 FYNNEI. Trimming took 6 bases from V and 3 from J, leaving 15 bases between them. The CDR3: CASRGGRLLYEQYF. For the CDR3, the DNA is TGTGCCAGCAGGGGGGGCAGACTCCTCTACGAGCAGTACTTC.

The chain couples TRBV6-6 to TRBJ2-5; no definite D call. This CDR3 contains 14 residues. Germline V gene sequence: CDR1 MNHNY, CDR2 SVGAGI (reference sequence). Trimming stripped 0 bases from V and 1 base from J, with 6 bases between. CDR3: CASSYSGGQETQYF. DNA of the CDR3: TGTGCCAGCAGTTACTCGGGCGGCCAAGAGACCCAGTACTTC.

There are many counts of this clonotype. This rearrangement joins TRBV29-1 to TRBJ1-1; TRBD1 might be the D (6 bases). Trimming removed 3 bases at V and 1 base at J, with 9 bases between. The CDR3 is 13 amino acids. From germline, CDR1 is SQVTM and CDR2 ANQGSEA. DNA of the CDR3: TGCAGCGTTGAGCGGGGGGCGAACACTGAAGCTTTCTTT. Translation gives CSVERGANTEAFF.

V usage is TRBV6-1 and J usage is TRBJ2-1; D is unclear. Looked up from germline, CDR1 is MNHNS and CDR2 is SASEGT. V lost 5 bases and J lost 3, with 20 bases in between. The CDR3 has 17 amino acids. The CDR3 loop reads CASSRLTRTTSYNEQFF. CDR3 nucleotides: TGTGCCAGCAGTAGGTTGACCCGCACTACAAGCTACAATGAGCAGTTCTTC.

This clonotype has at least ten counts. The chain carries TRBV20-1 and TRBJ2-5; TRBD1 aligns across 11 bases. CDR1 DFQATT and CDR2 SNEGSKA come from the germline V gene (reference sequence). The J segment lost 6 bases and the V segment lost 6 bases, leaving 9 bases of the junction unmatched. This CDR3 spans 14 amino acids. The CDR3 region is CSARWTGGAKTQYF. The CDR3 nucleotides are TGCAGTGCCCGATGGACAGGGGGCGCCAAGACCCAGTACTTC.

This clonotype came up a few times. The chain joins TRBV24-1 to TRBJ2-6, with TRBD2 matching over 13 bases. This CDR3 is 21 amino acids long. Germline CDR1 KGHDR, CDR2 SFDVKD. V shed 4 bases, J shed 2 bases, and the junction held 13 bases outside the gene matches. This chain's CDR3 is CATSDPGLAGEGFAGANVLTF. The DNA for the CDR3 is TGTGCCACCAGTGACCCAGGACTAGCGGGAGAGGGTTTTGCTGGGGCCAACGTCCTGACTTTC.

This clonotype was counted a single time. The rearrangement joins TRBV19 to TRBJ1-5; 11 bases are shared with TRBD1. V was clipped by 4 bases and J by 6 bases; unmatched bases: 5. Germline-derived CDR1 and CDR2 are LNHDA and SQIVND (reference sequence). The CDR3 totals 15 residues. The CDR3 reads CASSNGQGARQPQHF. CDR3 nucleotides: TGTGCCAGTAGTAACGGACAGGGGGCCCGTCAGCCCCAGCATTTT.

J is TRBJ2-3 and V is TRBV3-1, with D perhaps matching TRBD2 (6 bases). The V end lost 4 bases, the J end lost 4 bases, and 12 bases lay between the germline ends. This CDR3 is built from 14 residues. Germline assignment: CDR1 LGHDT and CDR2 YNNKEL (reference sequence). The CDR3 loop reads CASSPREAADTQYF. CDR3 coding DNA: TGTGCCAGCAGCCCTAGGGAGGCGGCAGATACGCAGTATTTT.

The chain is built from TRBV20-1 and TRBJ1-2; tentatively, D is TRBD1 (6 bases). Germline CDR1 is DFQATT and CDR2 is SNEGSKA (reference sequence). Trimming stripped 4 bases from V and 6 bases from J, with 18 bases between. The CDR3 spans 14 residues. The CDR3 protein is CSATKQGLRNGYTF. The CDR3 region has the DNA TGCAGTGCTACTAAACAGGGATTAAGGAATGGCTACACCTTC.

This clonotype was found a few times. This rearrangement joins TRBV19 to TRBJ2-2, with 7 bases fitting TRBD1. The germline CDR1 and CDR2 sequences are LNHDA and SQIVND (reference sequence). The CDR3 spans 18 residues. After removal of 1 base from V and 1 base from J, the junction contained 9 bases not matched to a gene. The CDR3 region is CASSIGRGTVRNTGELFF. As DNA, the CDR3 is TGTGCCAGTAGTATAGGTCGTGGGACAGTGAGGAACACCGGGGAGCTGTTTTTT.

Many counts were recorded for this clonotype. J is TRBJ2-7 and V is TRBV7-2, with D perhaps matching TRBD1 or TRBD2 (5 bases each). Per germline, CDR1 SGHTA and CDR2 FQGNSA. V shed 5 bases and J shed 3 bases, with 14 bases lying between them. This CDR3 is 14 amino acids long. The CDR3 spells CASSPTGPVYEQYF. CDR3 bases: TGTGCCAGCAGCCCAACGGGACCCGTCTACGAGCAGTACTTC. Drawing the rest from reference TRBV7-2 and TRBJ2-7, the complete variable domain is GAGVSQSPSNKVTEKGKDVELRCDPISGHTALYWYRQSLGQGLEFLIYFQGNSAPDKSGLPSDRFSAERTGGSVSTLTIQRTQQEDSAVYLCASSPTGPVYEQYFGPGTRLTVT.

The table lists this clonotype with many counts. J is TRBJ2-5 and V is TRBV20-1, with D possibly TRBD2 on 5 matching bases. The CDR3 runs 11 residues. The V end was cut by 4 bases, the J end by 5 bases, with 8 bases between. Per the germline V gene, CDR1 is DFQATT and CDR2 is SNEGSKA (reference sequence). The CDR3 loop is CSAKGLETQYF. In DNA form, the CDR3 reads TGCAGTGCTAAAGGACTGGAGACCCAGTACTTC.

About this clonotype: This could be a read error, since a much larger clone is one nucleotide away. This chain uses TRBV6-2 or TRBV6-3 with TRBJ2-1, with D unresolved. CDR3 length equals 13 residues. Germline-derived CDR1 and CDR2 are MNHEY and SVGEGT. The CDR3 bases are TGTGCCAGCAGTGAATCGAGCGTGAGTGAGCAGTCCTTC. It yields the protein CASSESSVSEQSF.

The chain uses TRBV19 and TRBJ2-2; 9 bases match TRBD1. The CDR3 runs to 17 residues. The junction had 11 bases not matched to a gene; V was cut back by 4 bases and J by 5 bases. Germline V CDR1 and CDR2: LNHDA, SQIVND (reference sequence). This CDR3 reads CASSTPRTGAGTGELFF. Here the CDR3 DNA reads TGTGCCAGTAGTACCCCACGGACAGGGGCTGGGACCGGGGAGCTGTTTTTT.

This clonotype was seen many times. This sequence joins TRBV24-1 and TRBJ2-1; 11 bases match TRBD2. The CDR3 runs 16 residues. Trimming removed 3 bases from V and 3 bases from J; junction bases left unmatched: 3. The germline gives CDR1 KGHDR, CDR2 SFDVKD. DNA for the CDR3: TGTGCCACCAGTGATCCACTAGCGGGAGACTACAATGAGCAGTTCTTC. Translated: CATSDPLAGDYNEQFF.

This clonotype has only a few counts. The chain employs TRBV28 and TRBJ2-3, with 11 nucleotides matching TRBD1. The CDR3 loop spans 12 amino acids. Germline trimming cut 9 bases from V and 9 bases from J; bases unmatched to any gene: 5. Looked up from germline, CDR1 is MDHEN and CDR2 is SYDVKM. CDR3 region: CASGQGARTQYF. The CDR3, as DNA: TGTGCCAGTGGACAGGGGGCTCGAACGCAGTATTTT.

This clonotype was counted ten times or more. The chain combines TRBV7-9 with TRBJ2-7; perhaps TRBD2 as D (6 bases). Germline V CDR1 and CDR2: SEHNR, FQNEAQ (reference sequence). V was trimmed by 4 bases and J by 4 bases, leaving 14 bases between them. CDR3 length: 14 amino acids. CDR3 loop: CASSSDYQRYEQYF. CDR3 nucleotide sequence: TGTGCCAGCAGCTCGGACTATCAGAGATACGAGCAGTACTTC.

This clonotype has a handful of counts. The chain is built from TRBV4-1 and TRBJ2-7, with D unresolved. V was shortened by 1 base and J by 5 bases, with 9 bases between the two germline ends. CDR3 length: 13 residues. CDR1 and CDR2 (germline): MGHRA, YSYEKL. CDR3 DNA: TGCGCCAGCAGCCAAGCGCAATTCGACGAGCAGTACTTC. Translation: CASSQAQFDEQYF.

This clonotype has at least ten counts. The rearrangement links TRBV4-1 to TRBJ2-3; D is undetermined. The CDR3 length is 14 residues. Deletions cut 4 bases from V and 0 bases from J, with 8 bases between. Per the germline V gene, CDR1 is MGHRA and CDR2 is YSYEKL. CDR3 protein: CASSPSESTDTQYF. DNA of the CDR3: TGCGCCAGCAGCCCAAGTGAGAGCACAGATACGCAGTATTTT.

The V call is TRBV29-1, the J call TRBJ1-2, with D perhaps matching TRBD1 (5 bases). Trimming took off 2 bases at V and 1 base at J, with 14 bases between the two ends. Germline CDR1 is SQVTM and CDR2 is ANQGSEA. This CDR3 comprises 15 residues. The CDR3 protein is CSVENPPGGNYGYTF. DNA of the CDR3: TGCAGCGTTGAAAATCCACCCGGGGGTAACTATGGCTACACCTTC.

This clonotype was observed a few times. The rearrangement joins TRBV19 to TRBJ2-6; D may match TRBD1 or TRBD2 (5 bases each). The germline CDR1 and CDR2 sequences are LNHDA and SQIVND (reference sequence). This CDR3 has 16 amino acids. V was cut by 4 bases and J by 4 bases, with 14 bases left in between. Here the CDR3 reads CASSTGTDVGANVLTF. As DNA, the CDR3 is TGTGCCAGTAGTACTGGGACGGACGTGGGGGCCAACGTCCTGACTTTC.

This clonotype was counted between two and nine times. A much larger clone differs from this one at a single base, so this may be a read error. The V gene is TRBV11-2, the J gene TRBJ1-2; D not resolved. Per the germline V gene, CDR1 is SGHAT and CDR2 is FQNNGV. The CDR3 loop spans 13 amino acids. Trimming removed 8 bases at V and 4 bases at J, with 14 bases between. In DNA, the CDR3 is TGTGCCAGCGGCCTTAACACCCTCTATGGCTACACCTTC. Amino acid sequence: CASGLNTLYGYTF.

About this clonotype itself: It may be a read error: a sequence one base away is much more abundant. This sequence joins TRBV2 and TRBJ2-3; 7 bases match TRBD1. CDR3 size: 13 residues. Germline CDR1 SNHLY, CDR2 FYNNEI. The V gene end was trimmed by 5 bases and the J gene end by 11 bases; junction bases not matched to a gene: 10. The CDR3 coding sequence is TGTGCCAGCAGTTACCCCCCGGGACAGATGCAGTATTTT. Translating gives CASSYPPGQMQYF.

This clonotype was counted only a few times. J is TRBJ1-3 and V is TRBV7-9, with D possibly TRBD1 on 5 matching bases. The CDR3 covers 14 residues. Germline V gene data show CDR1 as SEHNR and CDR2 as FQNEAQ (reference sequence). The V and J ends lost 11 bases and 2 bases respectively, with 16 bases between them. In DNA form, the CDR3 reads TGTGCCGTCTCGCCAGGGCAGACTGGAAACACCATATATTTT. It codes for CAVSPGQTGNTIYF. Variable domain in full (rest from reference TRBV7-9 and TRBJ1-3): DTGVSQNPRHKITKRGQNVTFRCDPISEHNRLYWYRQTLGQGPEFLTYFQNEAQLEKSRLLSDRFSAERPKGSFSTLEIQRTEQGDSAMYLCAVSPGQTGNTIYFGEGSWLTVV.